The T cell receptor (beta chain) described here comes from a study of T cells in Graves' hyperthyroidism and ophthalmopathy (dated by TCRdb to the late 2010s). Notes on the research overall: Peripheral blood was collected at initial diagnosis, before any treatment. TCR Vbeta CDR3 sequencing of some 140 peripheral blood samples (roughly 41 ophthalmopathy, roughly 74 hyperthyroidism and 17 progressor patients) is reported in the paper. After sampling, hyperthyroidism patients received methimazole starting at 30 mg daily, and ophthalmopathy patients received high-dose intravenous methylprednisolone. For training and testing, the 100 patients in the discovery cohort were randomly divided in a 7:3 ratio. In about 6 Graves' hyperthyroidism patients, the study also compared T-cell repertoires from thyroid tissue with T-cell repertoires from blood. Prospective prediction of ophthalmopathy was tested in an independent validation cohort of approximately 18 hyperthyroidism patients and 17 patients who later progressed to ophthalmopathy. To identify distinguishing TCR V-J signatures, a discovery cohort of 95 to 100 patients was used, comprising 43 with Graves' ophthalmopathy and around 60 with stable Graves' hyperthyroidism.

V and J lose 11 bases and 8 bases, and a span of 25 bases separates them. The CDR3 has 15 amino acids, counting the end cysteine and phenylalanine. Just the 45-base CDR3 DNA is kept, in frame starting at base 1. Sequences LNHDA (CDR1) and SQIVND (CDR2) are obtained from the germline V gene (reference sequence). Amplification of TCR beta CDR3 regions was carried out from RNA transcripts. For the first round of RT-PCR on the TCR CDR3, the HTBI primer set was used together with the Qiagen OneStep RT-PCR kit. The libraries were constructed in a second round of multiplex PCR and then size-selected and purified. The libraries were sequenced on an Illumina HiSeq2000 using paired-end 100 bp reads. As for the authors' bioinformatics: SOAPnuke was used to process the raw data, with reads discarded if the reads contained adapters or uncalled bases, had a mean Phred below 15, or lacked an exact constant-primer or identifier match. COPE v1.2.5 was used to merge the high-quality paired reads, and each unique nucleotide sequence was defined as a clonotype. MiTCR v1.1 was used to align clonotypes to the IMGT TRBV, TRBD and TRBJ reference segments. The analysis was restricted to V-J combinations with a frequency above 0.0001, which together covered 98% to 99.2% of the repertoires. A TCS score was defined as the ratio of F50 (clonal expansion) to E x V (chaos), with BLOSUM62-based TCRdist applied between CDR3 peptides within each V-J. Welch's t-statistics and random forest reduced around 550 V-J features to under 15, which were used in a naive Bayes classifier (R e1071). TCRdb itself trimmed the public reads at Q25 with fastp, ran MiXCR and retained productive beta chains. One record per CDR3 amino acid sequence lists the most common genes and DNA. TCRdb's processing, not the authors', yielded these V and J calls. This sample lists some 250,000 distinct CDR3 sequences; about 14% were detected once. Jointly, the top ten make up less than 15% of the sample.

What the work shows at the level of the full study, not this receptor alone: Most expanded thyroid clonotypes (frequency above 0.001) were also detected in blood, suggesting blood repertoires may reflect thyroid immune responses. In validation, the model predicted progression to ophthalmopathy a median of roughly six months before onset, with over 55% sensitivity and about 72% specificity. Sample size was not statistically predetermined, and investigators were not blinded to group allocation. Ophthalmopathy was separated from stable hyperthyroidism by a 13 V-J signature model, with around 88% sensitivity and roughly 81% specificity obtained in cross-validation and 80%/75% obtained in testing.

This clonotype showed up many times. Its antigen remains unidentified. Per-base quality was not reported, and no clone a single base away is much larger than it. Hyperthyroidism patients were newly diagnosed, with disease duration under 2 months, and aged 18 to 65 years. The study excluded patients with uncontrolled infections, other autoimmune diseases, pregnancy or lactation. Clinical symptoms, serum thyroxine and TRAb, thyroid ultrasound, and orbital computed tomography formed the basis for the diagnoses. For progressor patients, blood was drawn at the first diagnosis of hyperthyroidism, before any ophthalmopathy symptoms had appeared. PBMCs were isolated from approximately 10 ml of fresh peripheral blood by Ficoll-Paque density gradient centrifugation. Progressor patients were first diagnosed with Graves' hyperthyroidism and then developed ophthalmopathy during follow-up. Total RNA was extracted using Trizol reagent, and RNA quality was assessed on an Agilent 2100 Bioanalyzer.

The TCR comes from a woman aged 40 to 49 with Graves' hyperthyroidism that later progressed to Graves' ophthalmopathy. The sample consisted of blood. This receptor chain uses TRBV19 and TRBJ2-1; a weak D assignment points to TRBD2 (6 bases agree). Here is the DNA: TGTGCCGGCTCACCAGAGCCGACTAGTGTCTATGAGCAGTTCTTC. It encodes CAGSPEPTSVYEQFF.